This T cell receptor (beta chain) is drawn from a study of blood T cell repertoires in COVID-19. About the study: Sources were T cells, B-cell-depleted T cells, or PBMCs; the material itself was cDNA or gDNA.

This CDR3 region has 15 residues. Trimming cost V 5 bases and J 3 bases, with 14 bases left between them. Germline loops: CDR1 SGHTA, CDR2 FQGNSA. As processed by the authors: Nucleated cell number was recorded as an estimate derived from reference gene primer amplification. Generated by immunoSEQ multiplex PCR, the TCRdb table keeps only in-frame clones and is missing some. That table supplies the V and J calls and clone size; D and trimming were determined from the DNA. There are a few hundred thousand clones in the sample; around 78% occur only once, and around 4.5% lies in the top ten. The rearrangement joins TRBV7-2 to TRBJ1-5, with D hard to call. The TCR comes from a man in his fifties or sixties who had recovered from COVID-19. The source material was peripheral blood. The CDR3 DNA is TGTGCCAGCAGCCTACAAGGAGGAAACAATCAGCCCCAGCATTTT. Amino acids: CASSLQGGNNQPQHF. Full variable domain (rest looked up from reference TRBV7-2 and TRBJ1-5): GAGVSQSPSNKVTEKGKDVELRCDPISGHTALYWYRQSLGQGLEFLIYFQGNSAPDKSGLPSDRFSAERTGGSVSTLTIQRTQQEDSAVYLCASSLQGGNNQPQHFGDGTRLSIL.